The present T cell receptor (beta chain) was sequenced within a study of shared clonotypes between healthy human individuals. The naive CD8 population came from CD45RO-negative cells selected for CCR7, without terminally differentiated effector memory CD45RA+ cells. Study results and limitations: Clonotypes shared by all four sorted-subset donors had higher generation probabilities than non-shared clonotypes. Naive subsets tended to show greater estimated richness than memory subsets.

The length of the CDR3 is 17 residues. The J segment lost 1 base and the V segment lost 4 bases, leaving 5 bases of the junction unmatched. The germline CDR1 and CDR2 sequences are SGHRS and YFSETQ. Points on this clone: The antigen remains undetermined.

For every subset, genomic DNA was evenly distributed across several immunoSEQ plates. The authors' processing: Filtering differed for immunoSEQ, which gave only junction sequences without quality scores. Generated by immunoSEQ multiplex PCR, the TCRdb table keeps only in-frame clones and is missing some. Clonal size and the V and J genes are those of that table, whereas D and trimming came from the DNA. Among just over 2,000,000 clones listed, approximately 94% were seen once. This chain uses TRBV5-1 with TRBJ2-2; 12 nucleotides match TRBD2. The sequence was collected from a man between 18 and 29 years old in good health. Sequenced sample: naive CD8+ T cells sorted from blood. This CDR3 is CASSPRTSGVNTGELFF. In DNA, the CDR3 is TGCGCCAGCAGCCCTCGGACTAGCGGGGTGAACACCGGGGAGCTGTTTTTT. Filled out from reference TRBV5-1 and TRBJ2-2, the complete variable domain reads KAGVTQTPRYLIKTRGQQVTLSCSPISGHRSVSWYQQTPGQGLQFLFEYFSETQRNKGNFPGRFSGRQFSNSRSEMNVSTLELGDSALYLCASSPRTSGVNTGELFFGEGSRLTVL.